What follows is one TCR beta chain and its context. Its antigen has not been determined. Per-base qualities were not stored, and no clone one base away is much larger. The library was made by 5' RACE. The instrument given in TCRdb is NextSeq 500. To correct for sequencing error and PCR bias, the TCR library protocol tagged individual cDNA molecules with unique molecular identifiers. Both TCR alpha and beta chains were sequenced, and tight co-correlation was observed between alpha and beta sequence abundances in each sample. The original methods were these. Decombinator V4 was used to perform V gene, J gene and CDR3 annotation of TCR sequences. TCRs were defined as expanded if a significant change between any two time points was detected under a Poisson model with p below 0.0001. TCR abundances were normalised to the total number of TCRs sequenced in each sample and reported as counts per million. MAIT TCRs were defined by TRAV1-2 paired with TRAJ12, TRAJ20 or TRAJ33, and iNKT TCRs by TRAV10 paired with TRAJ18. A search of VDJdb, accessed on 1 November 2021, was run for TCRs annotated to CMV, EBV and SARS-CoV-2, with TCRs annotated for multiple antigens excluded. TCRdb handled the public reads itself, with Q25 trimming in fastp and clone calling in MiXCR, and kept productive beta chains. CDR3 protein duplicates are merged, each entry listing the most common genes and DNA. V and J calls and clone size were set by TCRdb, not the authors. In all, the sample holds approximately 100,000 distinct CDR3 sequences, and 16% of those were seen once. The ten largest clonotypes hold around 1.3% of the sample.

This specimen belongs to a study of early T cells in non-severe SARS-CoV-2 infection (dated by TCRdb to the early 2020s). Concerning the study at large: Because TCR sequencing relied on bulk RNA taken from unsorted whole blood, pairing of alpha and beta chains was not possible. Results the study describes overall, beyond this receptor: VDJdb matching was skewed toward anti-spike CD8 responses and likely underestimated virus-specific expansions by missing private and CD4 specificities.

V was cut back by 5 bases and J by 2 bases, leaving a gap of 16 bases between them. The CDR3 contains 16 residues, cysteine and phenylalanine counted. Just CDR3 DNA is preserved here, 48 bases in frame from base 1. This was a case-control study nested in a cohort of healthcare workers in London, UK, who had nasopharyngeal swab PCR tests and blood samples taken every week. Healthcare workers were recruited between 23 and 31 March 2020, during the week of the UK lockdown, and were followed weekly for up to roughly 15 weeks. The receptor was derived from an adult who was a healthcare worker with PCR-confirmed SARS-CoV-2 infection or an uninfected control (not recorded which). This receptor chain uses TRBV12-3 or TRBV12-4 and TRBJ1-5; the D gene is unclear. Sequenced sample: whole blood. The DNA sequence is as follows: TGTGCCAGCAGTCCTCCCACCTCACATGGCAATCAGCCCCAGCATTTT. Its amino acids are CASSPPTSHGNQPQHF.